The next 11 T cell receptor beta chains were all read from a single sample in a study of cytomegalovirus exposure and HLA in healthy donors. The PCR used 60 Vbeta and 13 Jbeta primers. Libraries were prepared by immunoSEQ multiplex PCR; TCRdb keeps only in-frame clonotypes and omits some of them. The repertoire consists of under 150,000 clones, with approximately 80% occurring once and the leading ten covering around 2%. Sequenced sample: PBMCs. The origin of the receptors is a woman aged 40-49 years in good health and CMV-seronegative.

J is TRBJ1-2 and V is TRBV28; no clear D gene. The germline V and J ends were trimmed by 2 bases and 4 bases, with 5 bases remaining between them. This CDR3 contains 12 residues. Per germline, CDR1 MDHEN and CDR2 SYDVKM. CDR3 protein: CASSLGSYGYTF. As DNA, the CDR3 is TGTGCCAGCAGTTTAGGTAGCTATGGCTACACCTTC.

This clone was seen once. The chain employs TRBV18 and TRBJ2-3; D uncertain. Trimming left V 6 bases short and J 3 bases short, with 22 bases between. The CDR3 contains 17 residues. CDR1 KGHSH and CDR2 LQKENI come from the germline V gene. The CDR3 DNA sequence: TGTGCCAGCTCGCTCCTGAGTGAAACTTCCCAAACAGATACGCAGTATTTT. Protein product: CASSLLSETSQTDTQYF.

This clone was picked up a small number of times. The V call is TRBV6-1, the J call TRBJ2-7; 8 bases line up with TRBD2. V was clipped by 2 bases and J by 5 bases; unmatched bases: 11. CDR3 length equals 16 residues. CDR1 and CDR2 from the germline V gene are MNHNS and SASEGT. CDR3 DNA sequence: TGTGCCAGCAGTGAACTACGCGGGAGGTCCCGGGACGAGCAGTACTTC. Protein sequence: CASSELRGRSRDEQYF.

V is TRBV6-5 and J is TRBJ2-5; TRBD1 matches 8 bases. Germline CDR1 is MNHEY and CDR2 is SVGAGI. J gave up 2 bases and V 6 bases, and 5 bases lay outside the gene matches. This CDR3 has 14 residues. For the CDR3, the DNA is TGTGCCAGCAGATCTGGGGACAGGCAAGAGACCCAGTACTTC. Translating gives CASRSGDRQETQYF.

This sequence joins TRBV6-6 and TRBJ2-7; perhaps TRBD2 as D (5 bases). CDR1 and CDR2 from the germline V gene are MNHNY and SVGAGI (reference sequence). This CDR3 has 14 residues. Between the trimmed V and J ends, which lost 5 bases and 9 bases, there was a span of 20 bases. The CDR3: CASSDEGPPRAQYF. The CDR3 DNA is TGTGCCAGCAGTGACGAGGGCCCCCCAAGGGCGCAGTACTTC.

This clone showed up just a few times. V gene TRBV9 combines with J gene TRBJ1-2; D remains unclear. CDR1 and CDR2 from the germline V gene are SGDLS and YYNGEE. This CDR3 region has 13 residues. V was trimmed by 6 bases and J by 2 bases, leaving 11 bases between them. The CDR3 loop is CASTLDGNYGYTF. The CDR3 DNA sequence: TGTGCCAGCACCCTAGACGGGAACTATGGCTACACCTTC.

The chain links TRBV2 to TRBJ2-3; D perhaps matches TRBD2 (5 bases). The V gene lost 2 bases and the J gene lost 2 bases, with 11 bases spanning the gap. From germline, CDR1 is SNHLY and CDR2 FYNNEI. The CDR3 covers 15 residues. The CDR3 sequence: CASSEFGDFTDTQYF. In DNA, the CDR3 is TGTGCCAGCAGTGAATTCGGGGATTTCACAGATACGCAGTATTTT.

CDR3 nucleotide sequence: TGTGCCAGCAGTTCCCCCCTACAGGGTCAAAGCTATGGCTACACCTTC. Its protein is CASSSPLQGQSYGYTF. The chain combines TRBV6-6 with TRBJ1-2; perhaps TRBD1 as D (6 bases). V was clipped by 4 bases and J by 4 bases, with 19 bases between them. Per germline, CDR1 MNHNY and CDR2 SVGAGI (reference sequence). The CDR3 spans 16 residues.

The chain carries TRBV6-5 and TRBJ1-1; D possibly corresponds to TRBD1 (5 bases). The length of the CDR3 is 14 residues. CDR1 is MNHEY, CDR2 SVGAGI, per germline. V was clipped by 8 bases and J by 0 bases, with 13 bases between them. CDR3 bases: TGTGCCAGCTTCAGACAGACTGTGAACACTGAAGCTTTCTTT. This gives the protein CASFRQTVNTEAFF.

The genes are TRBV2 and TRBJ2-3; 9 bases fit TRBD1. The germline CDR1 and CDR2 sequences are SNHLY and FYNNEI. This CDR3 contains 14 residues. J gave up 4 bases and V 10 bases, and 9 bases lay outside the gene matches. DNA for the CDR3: TGTGCCACTCTAGAGGGACAGGGTCCAGATACGCAGTATTTT. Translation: CATLEGQGPDTQYF. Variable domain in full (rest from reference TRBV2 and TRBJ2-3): EPEVTQTPSHQVTQMGQEVILRCVPISNHLYFYWYRQILGQKVEFLVSFYNNEISEKSEIFDDQFSVERPDGSNFTLKIRSTKLEDSAMYFCATLEGQGPDTQYFGPGTRLTVL.

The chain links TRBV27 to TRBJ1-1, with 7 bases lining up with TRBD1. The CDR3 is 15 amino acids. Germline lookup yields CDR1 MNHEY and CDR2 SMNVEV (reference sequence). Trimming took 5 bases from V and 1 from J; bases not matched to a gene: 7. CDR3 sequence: CASSDQGQSNTEAFF. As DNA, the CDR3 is TGTGCCAGCAGTGACCAGGGACAGTCGAACACTGAAGCTTTCTTT.